This TCR beta chain was sequenced during a study of blood T cell repertoires in COVID-19. Across the study: T cells, B-cell-depleted T cells, or PBMCs supplied cDNA or gDNA.

The table lists this clone with a few counts. Method: immunoSEQ multiplex PCR; TCRdb's copy keeps in-frame clones and lacks some. The sample contains 310,000 or so clones, about 87% of which appear only once. The CDR3 covers 13 residues. Germline lookup yields CDR1 SGHAT and CDR2 FQNNGV. V lost 5 bases to trimming and J lost 6 bases; unmatched junction nucleotides: 3. Cohort 3 recovered donors had two negative PCRs, clearance, or symptom resolution. This TCR derives from a woman under 30 who had recovered from COVID-19. This chain uses TRBV11-2 with TRBJ1-2; 10 bases map to TRBD1. The sequenced sample was PBMCs or T cells enriched from blood (not recorded which). CDR3 in amino acids: CASSPGTGDGYTF. The CDR3 coding sequence is TGTGCCAGCAGCCCTGGGACAGGGGATGGCTACACCTTC. Supplemented by reference TRBV11-2 and TRBJ1-2, the full variable domain reads EAGVAQSPRYKIIEKRQSVAFWCNPISGHATLYWYQQILGQGPKLLIQFQNNGVVDDSQLPKDRFSAERLKGVDSTLKIQPAKLEDSAVYLCASSPGTGDGYTFGSGTRLTVV.